Listed below are T cell receptor beta chains from one sample, sequenced in a study of metastatic and nonmetastatic thyroid tumors. TCRdb re-clonotyped the PCR reads through MiXCR. Here the sample spans roughly 25,000 clones, 15% being singletons. Sequences were obtained from blood. Receptor source: a female donor with papillary thyroid cancer or a benign thyroid nodule (not recorded which). Some clones in this sample may be carry-over from other donors' samples. Each CDR3 is given with its conserved first and last residue. The order of the fields is J gene, D gene, clone size, V gene, CDR3 DNA, CDR3 protein. A D gene is named only where the DNA matches it firmly. Rows may omit the clone size; those that give it use once, few, many or a size class.

TRBJ2-3 - - TRBV19 TGTGCCAGTAGTATAGGAAGGACGCAAAAGGCAGATACGCAGTATTTT CASSIGRTQKADTQYF
TRBJ2-7 TRBD2 medium-sized TRBV7-2 TGTGCCAGCAGCCCTCGACTAGCGGGAACCCGCGAGCAGTACTTC CASSPRLAGTREQYF
TRBJ2-2 TRBD1 many TRBV30 TGTGCCTGGACTGGGACAGCAAACACCGGGGAGCTGTTTTTT CAWTGTANTGELFF
TRBJ1-3 - many TRBV28 TGTGCCAGCAGTCCCCCCCCCGGGGACTCTGGAAACACCATATATTTT CASSPPPGDSGNTIYF
TRBJ2-2 TRBD2 many TRBV6-5 TGTGCCAGCAGTTTACTAGCGGGAGGGACCGGGGAGCTGTTTTTT CASSLLAGGTGELFF
TRBJ1-1 - many TRBV6-1 TGTGCCAGCAGTCCGACAGTAGCCATGAACACTGAAGCTTTCTTT CASSPTVAMNTEAFF
TRBJ2-7 - - TRBV9 TGTGCCAGCAGCGTAGATGTCAGGCCCTACGATCAGTACTTC CASSVDVRPYDQYF
TRBJ2-7 TRBD2 - TRBV3-1 TGTGCCAGCAGCCGGACTAGCGGGAGCGAGCAGTACTTC CASSRTSGSEQYF
TRBJ1-2 - many TRBV6-6 TGTGCCAGCAGTTACGTCGCGGGAGCAGACTATGGCTACACCTTC CASSYVAGADYGYTF
TRBJ2-1 TRBD2 many TRBV15 TGTGCCACCAGCACACGGGCGGGGGGCAATGAGCAGTTCTTC CATSTRAGGNEQFF
TRBJ1-5 TRBD1 many TRBV19 TGTGCCAGTAGTACGGGACAGAACAATCAGCCCCAGCATTTT CASSTGQNNQPQHF
TRBJ1-5 TRBD1 few TRBV6-1 TGTGCCAGCGCCGATACGGACAGGTTTAGCAATAAGCCCCAGCATTTT CASADTDRFSNKPQHF
TRBJ2-3 TRBD2 many TRBV20-1 TGCAGTGCTAGAGTTTCCGGGACTAGCGGGAGGACTAGCACAGATACGCAGTATTTT CSARVSGTSGRTSTDTQYF
TRBJ2-6 TRBD1 many TRBV30 TGTGCCTGGAGTCCCCTGGGACAGTCCGGCAGCTCTGGGGCCAACGTCCTGACTTTC CAWSPLGQSGSSGANVLTF
TRBJ2-7 TRBD2 few TRBV6-5 TGTGCCAGCATTTCCCCCCTGAGCGGGAGCGTCGGAGGAGAGCAGTACTTC CASISPLSGSVGGEQYF
TRBJ1-5 - many TRBV6-1 TGTGCCAGCAGTGAGAGGGAAATCCAGCCCCAGCATTTT CASSEREIQPQHF
TRBJ1-4 - many TRBV5-6 TGTGCCAGCAGCTCACGGGCAACTAATGAAAAACTGTTTTTT CASSSRATNEKLFF
TRBJ2-3 TRBD1 many TRBV7-9 TGTGCCAGCAGCCCGGGACAGGGGGTGGCAGATACGCAGTATTTT CASSPGQGVADTQYF
TRBJ1-6 - many TRBV19 TGTGCCAGTAGTATCCGTGCAGGTGGGGACCCGCTCCACTTT CASSIRAGGDPLHF
TRBJ2-6 - - TRBV7-2 TGTGCCAGCAGCCTGTTACAGGGCGGGGCCAACGTCCTGACTTTC CASSLLQGGANVLTF
TRBJ1-2 - few TRBV12-3/TRBV12-4 TGTGCCAGCAGTTTAGCGGGGGCGGTTAAATATGGCTACACCTTC CASSLAGAVKYGYTF
TRBJ2-7 - - TRBV9 TGTGCCAGCAGCCCCCAATCTGCCTACGAGCAGTACTTC CASSPQSAYEQYF
TRBJ2-1 TRBD2 many TRBV6-1 TGTGCCAGCGCTTCGGGAGCGGGAGGTCGCAATGAGCAGTTCTTC CASASGAGGRNEQFF
TRBJ1-2 - few TRBV20-1 TGCAGTGCTAGAGATGTTTTAGGGGGTAGTGGCTACACCTTC CSARDVLGGSGYTF
TRBJ2-3 - many TRBV28 TGTGCCAGCAGTTTCCCCGGCGTGGAGACAGATACGCAGTATTTT CASSFPGVETDTQYF
TRBJ2-7 - medium-sized TRBV10-3 TGTGCCATCAGCGGTGGACAGACCTACGAGCAGTACTTC CAISGGQTYEQYF
TRBJ1-2 - few TRBV10-3 TGTGCCATCAGCCCGGGCTCCGCGAGATATGGCTACACCTTC CAISPGSARYGYTF
TRBJ1-1 - many TRBV4-3 TGCGCCAGCAGCCAAGATCTCTTGAACACTGAAGCTTTCTTT CASSQDLLNTEAFF
TRBJ2-3 - many TRBV9 TGTGCCAGCAGCGTGGGAGGATTGGAGCGTACGCAGTATTTT CASSVGGLERTQYF
TRBJ1-5 TRBD1 - TRBV19 TGTGCCAGTAGTAGACAGGGACAAGGGGACCAGCCCCAGCATTTT CASSRQGQGDQPQHF
TRBJ2-3 TRBD2 many TRBV20-1 TGCAGTGCTCGTTTAGCGGGAGGAAGGACAGATACGCAGTATTTT CSARLAGGRTDTQYF
TRBJ1-1 - many TRBV7-6 TGTGCCAGCAGGCTCAACCCGGGACTCAGGAACACTGAAGCTTTCTTT CASRLNPGLRNTEAFF
TRBJ2-6 - many TRBV4-2 TGTGCCAGCAGCCAAGATCCGAGGCCGAACTACTCTGGGGCCAACGTCCTGACTTTC CASSQDPRPNYSGANVLTF
TRBJ2-2 TRBD1 - TRBV12-3/TRBV12-4 TGTGCCAGCAGTTTAGGGCAGGGGGACACCGGGGAGCTGTTTTTT CASSLGQGDTGELFF
TRBJ2-2 TRBD2 medium-sized TRBV6-1 TGTGCCAGCAGTGATCGGGAGGCCGGGGAGCTGTTTTTT CASSDREAGELFF
TRBJ2-2 - - TRBV6-2/TRBV6-3 TGTGCCAGCGGTGGTCCGTTGAACACCGGGGAGCTGGTGTTT CASGGPLNTGELVF
TRBJ1-6 TRBD1 - TRBV13 TGTGCCAGCAGCCCCACCACAGGGGGCGTACGTTCACCCCTCCACTTT CASSPTTGGVRSPLHF
TRBJ2-1 - many TRBV27 TGTGCCAGCAGTTTAGGGGGGGCCCCTAATGAGCAGTTCTTC CASSLGGAPNEQFF
TRBJ2-3 TRBD2 many TRBV28 TGTGCCAGCAGTTTATACGGGAGGGGCACAGATACGCAGTATTTT CASSLYGRGTDTQYF
TRBJ2-1 - many TRBV3-1 TGTGCCAGCAGCCAAGTGTCACAGGGTCCCTACAATGAGCAGTTCTTC CASSQVSQGPYNEQFF
TRBJ2-3 TRBD2 once TRBV4-2 TGTGCCAGCAGCCCGAAGCGGGGGGACACAGATACGCAGTATTTT CASSPKRGDTDTQYF
TRBJ1-2 - many TRBV6-1 TGTGCCAGCAACAGGGACGGCCCTAACTATGGCTACACCTTC CASNRDGPNYGYTF
TRBJ1-2 - many TRBV5-4 TGTGCCAGCAGCTTACCTAACATATATGGCTACACCTTC CASSLPNIYGYTF
TRBJ2-2 - many TRBV20-1 TGCAGTGCGTGGGACATCAACGCCGGGGAGCTGTTTTTT CSAWDINAGELFF
TRBJ1-5 - few TRBV6-1 TGTGCCAGCAGTTCGCCCCTGTCGCAGGGGAATCAGCCCCAGCATTTT CASSSPLSQGNQPQHF
TRBJ2-1 - many TRBV3-1 TGTGCCAGCAGCCAAGCAAACAATGGGCAGTTCTTC CASSQANNGQFF
TRBJ2-5 - few TRBV29-1 TGCAGCGTTGGGGGGTTTCGGCAAACCCAGTACTTC CSVGGFRQTQYF
TRBJ2-1 TRBD2 - TRBV19 TGTGCCAGTAGTATGGCTAGCGGCTACAATGAGCAGTTCTTC CASSMASGYNEQFF
TRBJ1-6 - many TRBV20-1 TGCAGTGCTAGAGATCGGAGCTCCTATAATTCACCCCTCCACTTT CSARDRSSYNSPLHF
TRBJ2-7 TRBD2 many TRBV11-2 TGTGCCAGCAGCCCCCGACTAGCGGGGCACGAGCAGTACTTC CASSPRLAGHEQYF
TRBJ2-3 - many TRBV7-2 TGTGCCAGCAGCCCCCGGTCTACCGGCACAGATACGCAGTATTTT CASSPRSTGTDTQYF